The 4 T cell receptor beta chains below were found in one sample sequenced in a study of lymphopenia after photon versus proton radiotherapy. Profiling relied on immunoSEQ multiplex PCR, and the TCRdb table lists in-frame clones only, not all of them. The sample has about 40,000 clones, roughly 84% seen once; the top ten hold under 3.5%. Sequenced material: peripheral blood, taken from a patient treated with photon-based radiotherapy. Receptors originate from a man in his forties or fifties with gastric cancer.

The genes are TRBV7-2 and TRBJ1-4, with D perhaps TRBD1 (5 bases). Germline values: CDR1 SGHTA, CDR2 FQGNSA. Trimming stripped 5 bases from V and 4 bases from J, with 14 bases between. The CDR3 is 15 amino acids. Here the CDR3 reads CASSLGVFFNEKLFF. In DNA, the CDR3 is TGTGCCAGCAGCCTAGGGGTTTTCTTTAATGAAAAACTGTTTTTT.

CDR3 nucleotides: TGCGCCAGCAGCTCCGGGCTAGCGAGATCAGATACGCAGTATTTT. As protein: CASSSGLARSDTQYF. This rearrangement joins TRBV5-1 to TRBJ2-3, with a possible D match to TRBD2 (6 bases). The CDR3 has 15 amino acids. Trimming removed 3 bases from V and 4 bases from J, with 15 bases in between. CDR1 and CDR2 (germline): SGHRS, YFSETQ.

The chain uses TRBV20-1 and TRBJ2-3; no clear D. The CDR3 length is 10 residues. V was clipped by 5 bases and J by 4 bases, with 4 bases between them. Looked up from germline, CDR1 is DFQATT and CDR2 is SNEGSKA (reference sequence). CDR3 protein: CSAAADTQYF. CDR3 DNA: TGCAGTGCTGCCGCAGATACGCAGTATTTT.

The V and J genes are TRBV5-1 and TRBJ2-5, with 8 nucleotides matching TRBD1. The length of the CDR3 is 16 residues. With V trimmed by 1 base and J by 2 bases, 7 bases remained unmatched. CDR1 is SGHRS, CDR2 YFSETQ, per germline. CDR3 sequence: CASSLTPRTGQETQYF. CDR3 in DNA: TGCGCCAGCAGCTTGACCCCTCGGACAGGGCAAGAGACCCAGTACTTC.